A selection of T cell receptor beta chains follows, all from one sample in a study of STAT5B mutations in CD4+ large granular lymphocyte leukemia. The data were produced by immunoSEQ multiplex PCR, yet TCRdb's version contains in-frame clones alone and is incomplete. The sample contains roughly 30,000 clones, more than 65% of which appear only once. The material sequenced was CD4+ T cells from blood buffy coats. The receptors shown here come from a human donor in good health. CDR3s include the opening cysteine and the closing phenylalanine or tryptophan. The order of the fields is J gene, D gene, clone size, V gene, CDR3 protein, CDR3 DNA. A D gene is named only where the DNA matches it firmly. Clone size is stated in some rows and not others, as once, few, many or a class when expanded.

J gene: TRBJ1-1; D gene: TRBD1; clone size: medium-sized; V gene: TRBV4-1; CDR3 protein: CASSRGQSTEAFF; CDR3 DNA: TGCGCCAGCAGCCGGGGACAGTCCACTGAAGCTTTCTTT
J gene: TRBJ2-7; D gene: -; clone size: -; V gene: TRBV10-3; CDR3 protein: CAISDPARTPDEQYF; CDR3 DNA: TGTGCCATCAGTGATCCTGCCAGGACGCCCGACGAGCAGTACTTC
J gene: TRBJ1-1; D gene: -; clone size: -; V gene: TRBV27; CDR3 protein: CASMRGDLNTEAFF; CDR3 DNA: TGTGCCAGCATGAGGGGGGACCTGAACACTGAAGCTTTCTTT
J gene: TRBJ1-6; D gene: -; clone size: few; V gene: TRBV18; CDR3 protein: CASSPGGYNSPLHF; CDR3 DNA: TGTGCCAGCTCCCCGGGCGGGTATAATTCACCCCTCCACTTT
J gene: TRBJ1-1; D gene: -; clone size: -; V gene: TRBV11-2; CDR3 protein: CASSLERNTEAFF; CDR3 DNA: TGTGCCAGCAGCTTAGAACGGAACACTGAAGCTTTCTTT
J gene: TRBJ2-1; D gene: -; clone size: -; V gene: TRBV5-8; CDR3 protein: CASSLGVLGGPYNEQFF; CDR3 DNA: TGTGCCAGCAGCTTGGGGGTACTTGGAGGGCCTTACAATGAGCAGTTCTTC
J gene: TRBJ1-3; D gene: -; clone size: -; V gene: TRBV11-2; CDR3 protein: CASSRRAGALSGNTIYF; CDR3 DNA: TGTGCCAGCAGCCGGCGGGCAGGGGCCCTCTCTGGAAACACCATATATTTT
J gene: TRBJ1-1; D gene: -; clone size: -; V gene: TRBV2; CDR3 protein: CASSRTPEAFF; CDR3 DNA: TGTGCCAGCAGTCGGACCCCTGAAGCTTTCTTT
J gene: TRBJ1-2; D gene: -; clone size: -; V gene: TRBV19; CDR3 protein: CAAGGGRNSNYGYTF; CDR3 DNA: TGTGCGGCCGGCGGCGGACGGAATTCTAACTATGGCTACACCTTC
J gene: TRBJ1-3; D gene: -; clone size: -; V gene: TRBV30; CDR3 protein: CAWSVPAPASSGNTIYF; CDR3 DNA: TGTGCCTGGAGTGTACCAGCCCCGGCGAGCTCTGGAAACACCATATATTTT
J gene: TRBJ1-4; D gene: -; clone size: -; V gene: TRBV5-5; CDR3 protein: CASSLTEAGSPKLFF; CDR3 DNA: TGTGCCAGCAGCTTGACGGAGGCCGGGTCCCCAAAACTGTTTTTT
J gene: TRBJ1-5; D gene: -; clone size: few; V gene: TRBV4-2; CDR3 protein: CASSQYVGRGNQPQHF; CDR3 DNA: TGTGCCAGCAGCCAGTACGTAGGACGGGGCAATCAGCCCCAGCATTTT
J gene: TRBJ2-5; D gene: -; clone size: few; V gene: TRBV2; CDR3 protein: CASSEGAGWGETQYF; CDR3 DNA: TGTGCCAGCAGTGAGGGTGCAGGATGGGGCGAGACCCAGTACTTC
J gene: TRBJ2-3; D gene: TRBD2; clone size: -; V gene: TRBV19; CDR3 protein: CASSISGGASTQYF; CDR3 DNA: TGTGCCAGTAGTATCTCCGGGGGGGCTAGTACGCAGTATTTT
J gene: TRBJ1-2; D gene: TRBD1; clone size: -; V gene: TRBV2; CDR3 protein: CASSEVTGEFSGYTF; CDR3 DNA: TGTGCCAGCAGTGAAGTAACAGGGGAATTTAGTGGCTACACCTTC
J gene: TRBJ1-4; D gene: -; clone size: -; V gene: TRBV6-1; CDR3 protein: CASSASIRATNEKLFF; CDR3 DNA: TGTGCCAGCAGTGCGTCGATAAGGGCAACTAATGAAAAACTGTTTTTT
J gene: TRBJ2-5; D gene: -; clone size: once; V gene: TRBV5-4; CDR3 protein: CASSEPGRWAQETQYF; CDR3 DNA: TGTGCCAGCAGCGAACCGGGACGGTGGGCCCAAGAGACCCAGTACTTC
J gene: TRBJ1-1; D gene: -; clone size: -; V gene: TRBV5-1; CDR3 protein: CASSLGGAGDTEAFF; CDR3 DNA: TGCGCCAGCAGCTTGGGGGGGGCTGGCGACACTGAAGCTTTCTTT
J gene: TRBJ1-4; D gene: -; clone size: -; V gene: TRBV30; CDR3 protein: CAWSRGRGAYNEKLFF; CDR3 DNA: TGTGCCTGGAGTAGGGGGAGGGGGGCCTATAATGAAAAACTGTTTTTT
J gene: TRBJ2-1; D gene: TRBD2; clone size: -; V gene: TRBV5-1; CDR3 protein: CASSRLTGTSGGGSYNEQFF; CDR3 DNA: TGCGCCAGCAGCAGATTAACCGGGACTAGCGGGGGGGGGTCCTACAATGAGCAGTTCTTC